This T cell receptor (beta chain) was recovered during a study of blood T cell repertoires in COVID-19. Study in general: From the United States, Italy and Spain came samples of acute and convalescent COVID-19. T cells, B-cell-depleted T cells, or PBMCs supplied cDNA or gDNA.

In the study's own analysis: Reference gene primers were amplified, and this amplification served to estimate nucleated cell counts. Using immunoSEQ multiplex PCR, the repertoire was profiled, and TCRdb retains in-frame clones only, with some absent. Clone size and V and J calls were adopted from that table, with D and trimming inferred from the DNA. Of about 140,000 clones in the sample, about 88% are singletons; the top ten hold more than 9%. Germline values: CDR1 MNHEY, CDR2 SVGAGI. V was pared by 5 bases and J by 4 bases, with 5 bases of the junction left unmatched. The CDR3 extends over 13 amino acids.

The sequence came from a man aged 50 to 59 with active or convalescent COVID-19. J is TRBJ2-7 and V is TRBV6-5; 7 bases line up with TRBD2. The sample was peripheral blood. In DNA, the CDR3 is TGTGCCAGCAGTAGCAGGGAGGGGTACGAGCAGTACTTC. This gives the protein CASSSREGYEQYF.